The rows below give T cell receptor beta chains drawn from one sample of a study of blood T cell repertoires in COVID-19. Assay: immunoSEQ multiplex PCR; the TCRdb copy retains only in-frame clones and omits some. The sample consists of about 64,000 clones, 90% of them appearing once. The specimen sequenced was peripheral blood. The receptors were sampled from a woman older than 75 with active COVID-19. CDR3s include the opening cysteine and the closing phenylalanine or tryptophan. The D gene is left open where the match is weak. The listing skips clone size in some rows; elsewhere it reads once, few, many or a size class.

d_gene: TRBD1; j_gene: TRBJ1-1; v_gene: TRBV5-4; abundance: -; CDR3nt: TGTGCCAGCAGCTTGGCAGGTTCCCGGGACAGCCTGAACACTGAAGCTTTCTTT; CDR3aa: CASSLAGSRDSLNTEAFF
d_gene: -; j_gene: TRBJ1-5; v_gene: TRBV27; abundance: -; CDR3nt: TGTGCCAGCAGCCCCCCCGGGGTGGGCAATCAGCCCCAGCATTTT; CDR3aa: CASSPPGVGNQPQHF
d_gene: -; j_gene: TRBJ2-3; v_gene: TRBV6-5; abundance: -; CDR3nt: TGTGCCAGCAGCAGCAGCGGGTCTATACCGGGTACCCAGTATTTT; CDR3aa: CASSSSGSIPGTQYF
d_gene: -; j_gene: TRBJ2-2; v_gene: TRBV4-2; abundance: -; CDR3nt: TGTGCCAGCAGCCCAGACACCGGGGAGCTGTTTTTT; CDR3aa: CASSPDTGELFF
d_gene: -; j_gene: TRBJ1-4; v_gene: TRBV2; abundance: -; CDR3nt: TGTGCCAGCAGTACAGATGCAACTAATGAAAAACTGTTTTTT; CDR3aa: CASSTDATNEKLFF
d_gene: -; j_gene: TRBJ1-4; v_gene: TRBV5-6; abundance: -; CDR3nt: TGTGCCAGCAGGGGACAAGAAAATGAAAAACTGTTTTTT; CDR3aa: CASRGQENEKLFF
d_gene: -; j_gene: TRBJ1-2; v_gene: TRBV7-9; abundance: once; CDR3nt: TGTGCCAGCAGCTCCCCCCAAGGCGTGGGCCATGGCTACACCTTC; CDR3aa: CASSSPQGVGHGYTF
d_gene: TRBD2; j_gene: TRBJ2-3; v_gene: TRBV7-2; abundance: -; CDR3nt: TGTGCCAGCAGCCCAACAGGACTAGAGATAGATACGCAGTATTTT; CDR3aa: CASSPTGLEIDTQYF
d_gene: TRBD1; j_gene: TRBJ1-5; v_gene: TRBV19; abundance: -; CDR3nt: TGTGCCAGTAGTAGACAGGGGTATAGCAATCAGCCCCAGCATTTT; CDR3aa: CASSRQGYSNQPQHF
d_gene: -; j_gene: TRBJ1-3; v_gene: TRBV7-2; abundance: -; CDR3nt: TGTGCCAGCAGCTTGATGAGGAATTCGGTCAGTGTCTCTGGAAACACCATATATTTT; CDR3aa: CASSLMRNSVSVSGNTIYF
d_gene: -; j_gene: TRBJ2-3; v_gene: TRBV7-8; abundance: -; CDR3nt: TGTGCCAGCAGCCTGGGGCCTACAGATACGCAGTATTTT; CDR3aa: CASSLGPTDTQYF
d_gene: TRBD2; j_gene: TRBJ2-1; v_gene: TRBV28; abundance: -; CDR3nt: TGTGCCAGCAGTACTAGCGGGATCAGGAATGAGCAGTTCTTC; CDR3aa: CASSTSGIRNEQFF
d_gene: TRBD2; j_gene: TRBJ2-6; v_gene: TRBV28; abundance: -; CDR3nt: TGTGCCAGCACGTCTCTTTTTATAGCGGGAGGGCCTTCTGGGGCCAACGTCCTGACTTTC; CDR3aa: CASTSLFIAGGPSGANVLTF
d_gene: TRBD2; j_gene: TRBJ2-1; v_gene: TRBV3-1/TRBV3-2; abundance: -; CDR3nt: TGTGCCAGCAGCCTTTTGACTAGCGGGCCATACAATGAGCAGTTCTTC; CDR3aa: CASSLLTSGPYNEQFF
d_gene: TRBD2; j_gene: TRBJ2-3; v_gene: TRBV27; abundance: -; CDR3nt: TGTGCCAGCCGGCAAGGGCTAGCGGGGCTCACAGATACGCAGTATTTT; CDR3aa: CASRQGLAGLTDTQYF
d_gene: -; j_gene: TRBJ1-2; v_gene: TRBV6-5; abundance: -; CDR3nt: TGTGCCAGCGCCCAACAGGGAAACTATGGCTACACCTTC; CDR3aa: CASAQQGNYGYTF
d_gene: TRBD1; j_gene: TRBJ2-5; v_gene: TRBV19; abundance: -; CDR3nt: TGTGCCAGTAGTGATACAGGGGAATCGATCAGGGAGACCCAGTACTTC; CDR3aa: CASSDTGESIRETQYF
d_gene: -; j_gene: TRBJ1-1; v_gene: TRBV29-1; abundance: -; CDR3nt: TGCAGCGTTGCGCAGGGTGCTGAAGCTTTCTTT; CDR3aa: CSVAQGAEAFF
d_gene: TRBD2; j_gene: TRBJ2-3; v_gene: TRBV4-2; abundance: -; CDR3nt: TGTGCCAGCAGCCGTCTTAGCGGGGGGGCCAAAGATACGCAGTATTTT; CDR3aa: CASSRLSGGAKDTQYF
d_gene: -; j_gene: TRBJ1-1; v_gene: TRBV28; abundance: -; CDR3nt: TGTGCCAGCAGTCCGTACGGGTTGGAAGCTTTCTTT; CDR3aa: CASSPYGLEAFF
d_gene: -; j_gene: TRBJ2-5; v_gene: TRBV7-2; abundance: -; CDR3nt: TGTGCCAGCAGCTCTTCAGAGACCCAGTACTTC; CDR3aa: CASSSSETQYF
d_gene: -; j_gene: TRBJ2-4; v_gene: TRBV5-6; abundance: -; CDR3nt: TGTGCCAGCAGCTTGGGGGGCAGAAACATTCAGTACTTC; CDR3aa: CASSLGGRNIQYF
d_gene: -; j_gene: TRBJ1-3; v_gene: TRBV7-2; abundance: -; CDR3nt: TGTGCCAGCAGCCCCGGTATCTCAGGTTCTGGAAACACCATATATTTT; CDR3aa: CASSPGISGSGNTIYF
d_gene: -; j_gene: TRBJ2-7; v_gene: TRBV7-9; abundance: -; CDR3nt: TGTGCCAGCAGCTTAAGCCCGGAGGGCCGTTCCTACGAGCAGTACTTC; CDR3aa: CASSLSPEGRSYEQYF
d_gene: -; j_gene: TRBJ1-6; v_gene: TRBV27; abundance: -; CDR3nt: TGTGCCAGCAGTTGGGGGGAAGGGAATTCACCCCTCCACTTT; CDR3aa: CASSWGEGNSPLHF
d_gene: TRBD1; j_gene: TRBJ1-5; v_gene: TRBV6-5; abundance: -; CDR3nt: TGTGCCAGCAGTTACCGACAGGGTGTAAGCAATCAGCCCCAGCATTTT; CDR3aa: CASSYRQGVSNQPQHF
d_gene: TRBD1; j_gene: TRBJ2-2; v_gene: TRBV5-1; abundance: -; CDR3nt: TGCGCCAGCAGCCCTTGGACAGGGTGGAACACCGGGGAGCTGTTTTTT; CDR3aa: CASSPWTGWNTGELFF
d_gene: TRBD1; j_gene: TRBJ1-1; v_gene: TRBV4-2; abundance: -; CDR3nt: TGTGCCACCCGACAGGGTTCGAGCACTGAAGCTTTCTTT; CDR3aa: CATRQGSSTEAFF
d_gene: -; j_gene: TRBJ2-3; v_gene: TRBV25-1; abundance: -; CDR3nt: TGTGCCAGCCGTTCCACAGATACGCAGTATTTT; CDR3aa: CASRSTDTQYF
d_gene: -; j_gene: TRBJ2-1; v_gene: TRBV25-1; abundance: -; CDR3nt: TGTGCCAGCAGTGAGCCGGAGGACCCTGAGCAGTTCTTC; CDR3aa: CASSEPEDPEQFF
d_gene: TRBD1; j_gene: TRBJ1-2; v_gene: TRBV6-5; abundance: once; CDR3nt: TGTGCCAGCAGTTACATTGCAGGGGGTGGTGGCTACACCTTC; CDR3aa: CASSYIAGGGGYTF
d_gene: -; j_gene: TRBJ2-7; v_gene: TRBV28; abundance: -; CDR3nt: TGTGCCAGCAGTTCCGGACAGCCCCCCTACGAGCAGTACTTC; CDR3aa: CASSSGQPPYEQYF
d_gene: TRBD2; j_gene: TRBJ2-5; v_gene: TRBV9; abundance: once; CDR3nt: TGTGCCAGCAGCGTAGGTATAGCGGGGGGGTCAGAGACCCAGTACTTC; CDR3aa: CASSVGIAGGSETQYF
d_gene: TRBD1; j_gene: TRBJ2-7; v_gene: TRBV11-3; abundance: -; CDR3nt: TGTGCCAGCAGCCAGGGACAGGGGTACGAGCAGTACTTC; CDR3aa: CASSQGQGYEQYF
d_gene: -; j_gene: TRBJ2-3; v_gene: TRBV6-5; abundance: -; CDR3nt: TGTGCCAGCAGTTACTCGACTGGAGAAGATACGCAGTATTTT; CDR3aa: CASSYSTGEDTQYF
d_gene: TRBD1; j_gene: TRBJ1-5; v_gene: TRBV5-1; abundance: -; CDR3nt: TGCGCCAGCAGCTGGACAGGAGGAGGTCAGCCCCAGCATTTT; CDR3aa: CASSWTGGGQPQHF
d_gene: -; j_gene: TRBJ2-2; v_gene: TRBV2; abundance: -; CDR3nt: TGTGCCAGCAGTGGCGGAGCGGATAACACCGGGGAGCTGTTTTTT; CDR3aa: CASSGGADNTGELFF
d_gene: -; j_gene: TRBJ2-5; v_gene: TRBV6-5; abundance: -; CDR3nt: TGTGCCAGCAGTTACTTTCTGCAAGAGACCCAGTACTTC; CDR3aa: CASSYFLQETQYF
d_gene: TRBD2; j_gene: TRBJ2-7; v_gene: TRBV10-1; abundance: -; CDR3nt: TGCGCCAGCAGTGGGACTAGCGGGAGAGGTGAGCAGTACTTC; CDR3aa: CASSGTSGRGEQYF
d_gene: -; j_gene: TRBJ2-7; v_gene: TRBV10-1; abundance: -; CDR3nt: TGCGCCAGCAGTCAAGTCGGGGGAGCCGAGCAGTACTTC; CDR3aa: CASSQVGGAEQYF
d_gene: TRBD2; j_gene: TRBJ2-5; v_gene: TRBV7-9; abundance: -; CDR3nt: TGTGCCAGCAGCCGGACTAGCGGGAGAGAGACCCAGTACTTC; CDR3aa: CASSRTSGRETQYF
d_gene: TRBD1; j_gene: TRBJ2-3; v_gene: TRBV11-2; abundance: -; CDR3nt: TGTGCCAGCAGCCCCGGACAGGAGGCAGATACGCAGTATTTT; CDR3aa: CASSPGQEADTQYF
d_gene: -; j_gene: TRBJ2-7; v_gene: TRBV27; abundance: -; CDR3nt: TGTGCCAGCAGCCGCTCCGGGGACTCCTACGAGCAGTACTTC; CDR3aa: CASSRSGDSYEQYF
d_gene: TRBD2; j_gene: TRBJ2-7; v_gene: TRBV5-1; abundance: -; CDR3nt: TGCGCCAGCAGGCCGACTAGCGGGTCTGTCTACGAGCAGTACTTC; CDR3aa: CASRPTSGSVYEQYF
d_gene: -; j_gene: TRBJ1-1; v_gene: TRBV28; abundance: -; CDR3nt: TGTGCCAGCAGGGATACCGGGACCGGGAGGGTTGAAGCTTTCTTT; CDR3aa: CASRDTGTGRVEAFF